This is a list of T cell receptor beta chains from one sample in a study of cytomegalovirus exposure and HLA in healthy donors. Profiled with immunoSEQ multiplex PCR; TCRdb holds only in-frame clones, not every one. The sample records about 130,000 clones, about nine tenths being singletons. What was sequenced was PBMCs. The receptors originated from a young woman in good health and CMV-seronegative. Both conserved end residues are part of each CDR3. The D gene is left open where the match is weak. Part of the rows lack a size; the others show once, few, many or a class for expanded clones.

j_call: TRBJ1-2
clone_size: -
d_call: -
v_call: TRBV6-5
cdr3_aa: CASSYEYRSNYGYTF
cdr3_nt: TGTGCCAGCAGTTACGAGTACCGGTCTAACTATGGCTACACCTTC

j_call: TRBJ1-3
clone_size: -
d_call: -
v_call: TRBV12-5
cdr3_aa: CASGLRGIGNTIYF
cdr3_nt: TGTGCTAGTGGTTTGAGGGGGATAGGGAACACCATATATTTT

j_call: TRBJ1-1
clone_size: -
d_call: -
v_call: TRBV13
cdr3_aa: CASSRPSDTREAFF
cdr3_nt: TGTGCCAGCAGCCGGCCGTCAGACACCCGAGAAGCTTTCTTT

j_call: TRBJ2-1
clone_size: -
d_call: TRBD2
v_call: TRBV5-1
cdr3_aa: CASSGAGGNNEQFF
cdr3_nt: TGCGCCAGCAGCGGGGCGGGAGGGAACAATGAGCAGTTCTTC

j_call: TRBJ2-3
clone_size: -
d_call: TRBD2
v_call: TRBV7-9
cdr3_aa: CASGSLGAGVTDTQYF
cdr3_nt: TGTGCCAGCGGATCCCTCGGAGCGGGAGTAACAGATACGCAGTATTTT

j_call: TRBJ1-3
clone_size: -
d_call: TRBD1
v_call: TRBV2
cdr3_aa: CASIRGQLPGNTIYF
cdr3_nt: TGTGCCAGCATTAGGGGGCAACTCCCTGGGAACACCATATATTTT

j_call: TRBJ2-1
clone_size: -
d_call: -
v_call: TRBV13
cdr3_aa: CASSYYRESNNEQFF
cdr3_nt: TGTGCCAGCAGCTACTATCGGGAGTCTAACAATGAGCAGTTCTTC

j_call: TRBJ2-7
clone_size: -
d_call: -
v_call: TRBV6-1
cdr3_aa: CASSEARAVSYEQYF
cdr3_nt: TGTGCCAGCAGTGAAGCGAGGGCTGTCTCCTACGAGCAGTACTTC

j_call: TRBJ1-5
clone_size: -
d_call: -
v_call: TRBV9
cdr3_aa: CASSKGDSNQPQHF
cdr3_nt: TGTGCCAGCAGCAAAGGGGATAGCAATCAGCCCCAGCATTTT

j_call: TRBJ2-1
clone_size: -
d_call: -
v_call: TRBV11-2
cdr3_aa: CASSLDENEQFF
cdr3_nt: TGTGCCAGCAGCTTAGACGAGAATGAGCAGTTCTTC

j_call: TRBJ2-4
clone_size: -
d_call: -
v_call: TRBV5-6
cdr3_aa: CASSLYGGKNIQYF
cdr3_nt: TGTGCCAGCAGCTTATACGGGGGCAAAAACATTCAGTACTTC

j_call: TRBJ2-7
clone_size: -
d_call: TRBD1
v_call: TRBV5-1
cdr3_aa: CASSQAGQGSYEQYF
cdr3_nt: TGCGCCAGCAGCCAGGCGGGACAGGGCTCCTACGAGCAGTACTTC

j_call: TRBJ2-2
clone_size: -
d_call: -
v_call: TRBV11-2
cdr3_aa: CASSLAHTGELFF
cdr3_nt: TGTGCCAGCAGCTTAGCCCATACCGGGGAGCTGTTTTTT

j_call: TRBJ2-3
clone_size: -
d_call: -
v_call: TRBV19
cdr3_aa: CASSAYRESTDTQYF
cdr3_nt: TGTGCCAGTAGTGCCTACAGGGAATCCACAGATACGCAGTATTTT

j_call: TRBJ2-7
clone_size: -
d_call: -
v_call: TRBV23-1
cdr3_aa: CASSGEYEQYF
cdr3_nt: TGCGCCAGCAGCGGGGAGTACGAGCAGTACTTC

j_call: TRBJ2-7
clone_size: -
d_call: -
v_call: TRBV10-3
cdr3_aa: CAISESTGGKRYEQYF
cdr3_nt: TGTGCCATCAGTGAGTCAACCGGGGGAAAAAGGTACGAGCAGTACTTC

j_call: TRBJ1-1
clone_size: -
d_call: -
v_call: TRBV6-5
cdr3_aa: CASSYSLHGNTEAFF
cdr3_nt: TGTGCCAGCAGTTACTCGTTACATGGGAACACTGAAGCTTTCTTT

j_call: TRBJ1-3
clone_size: -
d_call: TRBD1
v_call: TRBV4-1
cdr3_aa: CASRGTGGNTIYF
cdr3_nt: TGCGCCAGCAGGGGGACAGGGGGAAACACCATATATTTT

j_call: TRBJ1-5
clone_size: -
d_call: -
v_call: TRBV5-6
cdr3_aa: CASRDSYSNQPQHF
cdr3_nt: TGTGCCAGCAGGGACAGTTATAGCAATCAGCCCCAGCATTTT

j_call: TRBJ2-7
clone_size: few
d_call: TRBD2
v_call: TRBV19
cdr3_aa: CASTPGTSAYEQYF
cdr3_nt: TGTGCCAGTACCCCCGGGACTAGCGCCTACGAGCAGTACTTC

j_call: TRBJ1-3
clone_size: -
d_call: -
v_call: TRBV30
cdr3_aa: CAWTKNLDSRNTIYF
cdr3_nt: TGTGCCTGGACTAAAAACCTTGACAGCCGAAACACCATATATTTT

j_call: TRBJ2-3
clone_size: -
d_call: -
v_call: TRBV18
cdr3_aa: CASSPKWRGTDTQYF
cdr3_nt: TGTGCCAGCTCACCCAAATGGAGGGGAACAGATACGCAGTATTTT

j_call: TRBJ1-3
clone_size: -
d_call: TRBD1
v_call: TRBV6-1
cdr3_aa: CASSERTGGGNTIYF
cdr3_nt: TGTGCCAGCAGTGAAAGGACAGGGGGCGGAAACACCATATATTTT

j_call: TRBJ1-1
clone_size: -
d_call: TRBD1
v_call: TRBV13
cdr3_aa: CASSQDRGRRAFF
cdr3_nt: TGTGCCAGCAGCCAAGACAGGGGGCGGAGAGCTTTCTTT

j_call: TRBJ2-7
clone_size: -
d_call: -
v_call: TRBV4-1
cdr3_aa: CASSPGLEYEQYF
cdr3_nt: TGCGCCAGCAGCCCGGGACTGGAGTACGAGCAGTACTTC

j_call: TRBJ1-4
clone_size: -
d_call: -
v_call: TRBV2
cdr3_aa: CASSKTASDEKLFF
cdr3_nt: TGTGCCAGCAGCAAGACAGCTTCTGATGAAAAACTGTTTTTT

j_call: TRBJ2-2
clone_size: few
d_call: -
v_call: TRBV6-4
cdr3_aa: CASSGRQDTGELFF
cdr3_nt: TGTGCCAGCAGTGGCAGACAGGACACCGGGGAGCTGTTTTTT

j_call: TRBJ1-4
clone_size: -
d_call: -
v_call: TRBV2
cdr3_aa: CASSENSNEKLFF
cdr3_nt: TGTGCCAGCAGTGAAAATAGTAATGAAAAACTGTTTTTT

j_call: TRBJ2-3
clone_size: -
d_call: TRBD2
v_call: TRBV27
cdr3_aa: CASSSWTSGNTQYF
cdr3_nt: TGTGCCAGCAGTTCCTGGACTAGCGGAAATACGCAGTATTTT

j_call: TRBJ2-7
clone_size: few
d_call: TRBD1
v_call: TRBV2
cdr3_aa: CASRGQGAWEQYF
cdr3_nt: TGTGCCAGCAGGGGACAGGGGGCTTGGGAGCAGTACTTC

j_call: TRBJ2-7
clone_size: -
d_call: -
v_call: TRBV2
cdr3_aa: CARAAESPYEQYF
cdr3_nt: TGTGCCAGAGCAGCGGAAAGCCCCTACGAGCAGTACTTC

j_call: TRBJ2-1
clone_size: -
d_call: TRBD2
v_call: TRBV6-1
cdr3_aa: CASRLTSGRANEQFF
cdr3_nt: TGTGCCAGCAGGCTGACTAGCGGGAGGGCGAATGAGCAGTTCTTC

j_call: TRBJ1-1
clone_size: -
d_call: TRBD1
v_call: TRBV7-3
cdr3_aa: CASSLDGQGAQNTEAFF
cdr3_nt: TGTGCCAGCAGCTTAGATGGACAGGGGGCGCAGAACACTGAAGCTTTCTTT

j_call: TRBJ1-3
clone_size: -
d_call: -
v_call: TRBV10-3
cdr3_aa: CAIRGVSRTTGNTIYF
cdr3_nt: TGTGCCATCAGAGGGGTCTCCAGGACCACTGGAAACACCATATATTTT

j_call: TRBJ2-1
clone_size: -
d_call: -
v_call: TRBV7-9
cdr3_aa: CASSPRQGLDINEQFF
cdr3_nt: TGTGCCAGCAGCCCCAGACAGGGACTAGATATAAATGAGCAGTTCTTC

j_call: TRBJ2-7
clone_size: -
d_call: -
v_call: TRBV5-4
cdr3_aa: CASSLGTGRTYEQYF
cdr3_nt: TGTGCCAGCAGCTTGGGTACAGGGCGCACCTACGAGCAGTACTTC

j_call: TRBJ1-5
clone_size: -
d_call: -
v_call: TRBV6-1
cdr3_aa: CASSDDTSYSNQPQHF
cdr3_nt: TGTGCCAGCAGTGATGACACATCATATAGCAATCAGCCCCAGCATTTT

j_call: TRBJ2-7
clone_size: once
d_call: -
v_call: TRBV6-1
cdr3_aa: CASRGASYEQYF
cdr3_nt: TGTGCCAGCAGGGGGGCGTCCTACGAGCAGTACTTC

j_call: TRBJ2-7
clone_size: few
d_call: -
v_call: TRBV6-1
cdr3_aa: CAIGFSYEQYF
cdr3_nt: TGTGCCATCGGGTTCTCCTACGAGCAGTACTTC

j_call: TRBJ1-1
clone_size: few
d_call: TRBD1
v_call: TRBV5-5
cdr3_aa: CASSYLPHRGWGPYTEAFF
cdr3_nt: TGTGCCAGCAGCTACTTGCCGCACAGGGGATGGGGGCCTTACACTGAAGCTTTCTTT

j_call: TRBJ1-4
clone_size: -
d_call: -
v_call: TRBV28
cdr3_aa: CASSDLKTGGNEKLFF
cdr3_nt: TGTGCCAGCAGTGACTTAAAGACGGGAGGAAACGAAAAACTGTTTTTT

j_call: TRBJ1-1
clone_size: -
d_call: TRBD1
v_call: TRBV6-5
cdr3_aa: CASSAGQLTEAFF
cdr3_nt: TGTGCCAGCAGCGCGGGACAGCTCACTGAAGCTTTCTTT

j_call: TRBJ1-1
clone_size: -
d_call: -
v_call: TRBV6-1
cdr3_aa: CASSDAAMKNTEAFF
cdr3_nt: TGTGCCAGCAGTGACGCAGCGATGAAGAACACTGAAGCTTTCTTT

j_call: TRBJ2-1
clone_size: -
d_call: -
v_call: TRBV2
cdr3_aa: CASSTLDHLRNMQFF
cdr3_nt: TGTGCCAGCAGCACACTAGATCACCTTCGCAACATGCAGTTCTTC

j_call: TRBJ2-6
clone_size: -
d_call: -
v_call: TRBV7-3
cdr3_aa: CASSPQGGGANVLTF
cdr3_nt: TGTGCCAGCAGCCCTCAAGGGGGAGGGGCCAACGTCCTGACTTTC

j_call: TRBJ2-1
clone_size: -
d_call: TRBD2
v_call: TRBV27
cdr3_aa: CASSPWVGGGAYNEQFF
cdr3_nt: TGTGCCAGCAGTCCGTGGGTCGGGGGGGGCGCCTACAATGAGCAGTTCTTC

j_call: TRBJ1-2
clone_size: once
d_call: TRBD1
v_call: TRBV6-5
cdr3_aa: CASTPSGTGNYGYTF
cdr3_nt: TGTGCCAGCACCCCCTCCGGGACAGGGAACTATGGCTACACCTTC

j_call: TRBJ1-5
clone_size: -
d_call: -
v_call: TRBV19
cdr3_aa: CASSINRNQPQHF
cdr3_nt: TGTGCCAGTAGTATTAACAGAAATCAGCCCCAGCATTTT

j_call: TRBJ2-1
clone_size: once
d_call: TRBD2
v_call: TRBV4-1
cdr3_aa: CASSLRAGAGGYNEQFF
cdr3_nt: TGCGCCAGCAGCCTCCGGGCAGGGGCGGGAGGTTACAATGAGCAGTTCTTC

j_call: TRBJ1-1
clone_size: -
d_call: -
v_call: TRBV29-1
cdr3_aa: CSVEAGFTEAFF
cdr3_nt: TGCAGCGTTGAAGCGGGTTTCACTGAAGCTTTCTTT

j_call: TRBJ2-7
clone_size: -
d_call: -
v_call: TRBV30
cdr3_aa: CAWSPGDGYEQYF
cdr3_nt: TGTGCCTGGAGTCCCGGGGATGGCTACGAGCAGTACTTC

j_call: TRBJ2-7
clone_size: -
d_call: -
v_call: TRBV5-1
cdr3_aa: CASSRGASASSYEQYF
cdr3_nt: TGCGCCAGCAGCCGGGGGGCTAGCGCAAGCTCCTACGAGCAGTACTTC

j_call: TRBJ2-1
clone_size: -
d_call: TRBD2
v_call: TRBV11-2
cdr3_aa: CASSPPLAGVVNEQFF
cdr3_nt: TGTGCCAGCAGCCCACCTCTAGCGGGAGTTGTGAATGAGCAGTTCTTC

j_call: TRBJ1-4
clone_size: once
d_call: -
v_call: TRBV7-9
cdr3_aa: CASSLTHEGRLNEKLFF
cdr3_nt: TGTGCCAGCAGCTTAACTCATGAGGGCAGGCTTAATGAAAAACTGTTTTTT

j_call: TRBJ2-3
clone_size: once
d_call: TRBD1
v_call: TRBV10-3
cdr3_aa: CAISDSKTGDADTQYF
cdr3_nt: TGTGCCATCAGTGACTCAAAAACAGGGGACGCAGATACGCAGTATTTT